These 14 T cell receptor beta chains originate from one sample sequenced in a study of blood T cell repertoires in COVID-19. The data were produced by immunoSEQ multiplex PCR, yet TCRdb's version contains in-frame clones alone and is incomplete. Counted here are about 61,000 clones, roughly 90% occurring once; the ten biggest clones make up roughly 4.6%. Input material: peripheral blood. The receptor set was obtained from a man older than 75 in a cohort sampled during active COVID-19.

V gene TRBV12-3 or TRBV12-4 combines with J gene TRBJ2-7, with D maybe TRBD2 (5 bases). V lost 8 bases to trimming and J lost 2 bases, with 7 bases between them. The CDR3 runs to 11 residues. In nucleotides, the CDR3 is TGTGCCAGCGGGAGCCCCTACGAGCAGTACTTC. Translated, it gives CASGSPYEQYF.

This chain links TRBV12-3 or TRBV12-4 with TRBJ1-2, with D possibly being TRBD1 (6 bases). CDR3 length: 12 amino acids. Trimming stripped 5 bases from V and 3 bases from J, with 7 bases between. The CDR3: CASSHRDYGYTF. CDR3 nucleotide sequence: TGTGCCAGCAGTCACAGGGACTATGGCTACACCTTC.

V is TRBV30 and J is TRBJ1-5, with a weak D call TRBD1 (5 bases). Trimming removed 2 bases from V and 5 bases from J, with 16 bases in between. The CDR3 covers 15 residues. Germline CDR1 and CDR2: GTSNPN and SVGIG (reference sequence). The CDR3 DNA reads as TGTGCCTGGAGTATCCTTCAGGGAAGGGATCAGCCCCAGCATTTT. This gives the protein CAWSILQGRDQPQHF.

The V gene is TRBV6-1, the J gene TRBJ1-1, with 12 bases lining up with TRBD1. The germline V gene encodes CDR1 MNHNS and CDR2 SASEGT. V lost 3 bases and J lost 0; bases outside the gene matches: 5. The CDR3 contains 17 residues. The CDR3, as DNA: TGTGCCAGCAGTGAGGGACAGGGGGCTGGCATGAACACTGAAGCTTTCTTT. It encodes CASSEGQGAGMNTEAFF.

The genes are TRBV7-2 and TRBJ1-2; D perhaps matches TRBD1 (5 bases). Trimming took off 2 bases at V and 5 bases at J, with 12 bases between the two ends. In germline, CDR1 is SGHTA, CDR2 FQGNSA. This CDR3 has 14 amino acids. This CDR3 is CASSLSAGDYGYTF. The DNA for the CDR3 is TGTGCCAGCAGCTTATCGGCGGGGGATTATGGCTACACCTTC. Based on the CDR3 plus reference TRBV7-2 and TRBJ1-2, the full variable domain is GAGVSQSPSNKVTEKGKDVELRCDPISGHTALYWYRQSLGQGLEFLIYFQGNSAPDKSGLPSDRFSAERTGGSVSTLTIQRTQQEDSAVYLCASSLSAGDYGYTFGSGTRLTVV.

As DNA, the CDR3 is TGTGCCAGCAGCCCAGGGACAGGGGCTGGGGCCAACGTCCTGACTTTC. The encoded protein is CASSPGTGAGANVLTF. The chain has TRBV7-8 and TRBJ2-6; 10 bases are a match to TRBD1. V shed 5 bases, J shed 2 bases, and the junction held 3 bases outside the gene matches. Per germline, CDR1 SGHVS and CDR2 FQNEAQ. This CDR3 is 16 amino acids long.

The chain couples TRBV4-2 to TRBJ2-5, with a weak D call TRBD2 (7 bases). CDR3 length equals 17 residues. Germline loops: CDR1 LGHNA, CDR2 YNFKEQ. Trimming took off 1 base at V and 2 bases at J, with 17 bases between the two ends. CDR3 residues: CASSQGSTGGRQETQYF. The CDR3 DNA sequence: TGTGCCAGCAGCCAAGGCTCCACCGGGGGGCGACAAGAGACCCAGTACTTC.

This chain joins TRBV6-5 and TRBJ1-4, with D possibly TRBD1 on 6 matching bases. Trimming took 6 bases from V and 5 from J, leaving 10 bases between them. The germline V gene has CDR1 MNHEY and CDR2 SVGAGI. The CDR3 has 13 residues. CDR3 in amino acids: CASRRTGNEKLFF. Written as DNA, the CDR3 is TGTGCCAGCAGACGCACAGGGAATGAAAAACTGTTTTTT.

This sequence joins TRBV4-1 and TRBJ1-2, with TRBD1 identical over 10 bases. Per the germline V gene, CDR1 is MGHRA and CDR2 is YSYEKL. This CDR3 has 14 residues. The V and J ends lost 4 bases and 3 bases, in that order; junction bases with no gene match: 2. The CDR3: CASSRGQGDYGYTF. CDR3 bases: TGCGCCAGCAGCCGAGGACAGGGGGACTATGGCTACACCTTC.

V is TRBV9 and J is TRBJ2-3; TRBD1 might be the D (6 bases). Trimming removed 0 bases at V and 2 bases at J, with 10 bases between. The CDR3 consists of 15 residues. Germline V lookup: CDR1 SGDLS, CDR2 YYNGEE. CDR3 nucleotides: TGTGCCAGCAGCGTAGGGGGACAACACACAGATACGCAGTATTTT. Translating it yields CASSVGGQHTDTQYF.

This chain links TRBV19 with TRBJ2-7; 9 bases are shared with TRBD2. In germline, CDR1 is LNHDA, CDR2 SQIVND (reference sequence). The CDR3 runs to 15 residues. Trimming took 6 bases from V and 2 from J; bases not matched to a gene: 8. The CDR3 protein is CASRVTSGLTYEQYF. The DNA for the CDR3 is TGTGCCAGTAGGGTGACTAGCGGACTCACCTACGAGCAGTACTTC.

The chain joins TRBV12-5 to TRBJ2-1, with 11 bases identical to TRBD1. This CDR3 has 17 amino acids. The V gene end was trimmed by 5 bases and the J gene end by 6 bases; junction bases not matched to a gene: 12. CDR1 and CDR2 (germline): LGHNT, FRNRAP. The CDR3 spells CASGTSLDRGRVNEQFF. In DNA, the CDR3 is TGTGCTAGTGGTACAAGCCTGGACAGGGGGCGGGTCAATGAGCAGTTCTTC.

The V gene is TRBV19, the J gene TRBJ2-2; TRBD1 matches 7 bases. The CDR3 sequence is 14 residues long. With V trimmed by 6 bases and J by 1 base, 2 bases remained unmatched. Germline V gives CDR1 LNHDA, CDR2 SQIVND (reference sequence). For the CDR3, the DNA is TGTGCCAGTAGAGGGACAGTGAACACCGGGGAGCTGTTTTTT. Its protein is CASRGTVNTGELFF.

This clone was observed a handful of times. The chain employs TRBV27 and TRBJ1-5; D call uncertain. V was shortened by 6 bases and J by 0 bases, with 12 bases between the two germline ends. This CDR3 comprises 15 residues. Germline-derived CDR1 and CDR2 are MNHEY and SMNVEV (reference sequence). CDR3 nucleotide sequence: TGTGCCAGCAGGAAGACTGACGATAGCAATCAGCCCCAGCATTTT. This translates into CASRKTDDSNQPQHF.